Below, 16 T cell receptor beta chains from the same sample are listed, as sequenced in a study of blood T cell repertoires in COVID-19 (dated by TCRdb to about 2020). Receptors were amplified or captured by the immunoSEQ multiplex PCR assay. This is the immuneACCESS table as TCRdb keeps it, with only in-frame sequences that have V and J called. A part of the clones is gone; compared with another copy, unresolved V genes explain less than half, and the rest is unexplained. This sample is represented by fewer than 150,000 clones; approximately 85% of them were singletons. 4.3% of the sample is in the top ten clones. The sequenced sample consisted of peripheral blood. Receptor source: a human donor in a cohort sampled during active COVID-19.

The chain carries TRBV5-4 and TRBJ1-2; D perhaps matches TRBD1 (6 bases). Germline V gene sequence: CDR1 SGHNT, CDR2 YYREEE (reference sequence). V was trimmed by 1 base and J by 8 bases, leaving 27 bases between them. The CDR3 is 18 amino acids. The CDR3 loop reads CASSLRWTASPPRRGYTF. In DNA form, the CDR3 reads TGTGCCAGCAGCTTGCGCTGGACAGCCAGCCCCCCTCGCCGAGGCTACACCTTC.

The rearrangement joins TRBV12-5 to TRBJ1-1; TRBD1 matches 9 bases. The CDR3 has 17 amino acids. The J segment lost 1 base and the V segment lost 2 bases, leaving 8 bases of the junction unmatched. The germline V gene has CDR1 LGHNT and CDR2 FRNRAP. CDR3 protein: CASGLLPQTGGNTEAFF. The CDR3 nucleotides are TGTGCTAGTGGTTTGCTACCGCAGACAGGGGGGAACACTGAAGCTTTCTTT.

V and J are TRBV4-3 and TRBJ2-3; the D gene is possibly TRBD1 (6 bases). V was clipped by 5 bases and J by 2 bases, with 14 bases between them. Germline-derived CDR1 and CDR2 are LGHNA and YSLEER. CDR3 length: 15 amino acids. As DNA, the CDR3 is TGCGCCAGCAGCTGGGACACTCAAATCACAGATACGCAGTATTTT. Its translation: CASSWDTQITDTQYF.

The chain couples TRBV9 to TRBJ1-1, with D possibly matching TRBD1 (5 bases). This CDR3 is 13 amino acids long. Trimming removed 0 bases at V and 7 bases at J, with 10 bases between. CDR1 SGDLS and CDR2 YYNGEE come from the germline V gene. The CDR3 nucleotides read TGTGCCAGCAGCGTAGAGGGGAGGTATGAAGCTTTCTTT. As protein: CASSVEGRYEAFF.

The CDR3 loop reads CASSPNVGTVKQFF. The CDR3 bases are TGTGCCAGCAGCCCCAACGTCGGGACAGTTAAGCAGTTCTTC. The gene calls are TRBV7-8 and TRBJ2-1, with 7 bases that match TRBD1. The CDR3 has 14 amino acids. V gave up 5 bases and J gave up 11 bases; unmatched junction bases: 12. Per the germline V gene, CDR1 is SGHVS and CDR2 is FQNEAQ.

DNA of the CDR3: TGTGCCTGGAGGGCCCCAGCCCCTCCTCCACAGGGCGCAGACGGCTACACCTTC. Residues: CAWRAPAPPPQGADGYTF. The chain carries TRBV30 and TRBJ1-2, with D maybe TRBD1 (6 bases). Germline V gene lookup returns CDR1 GTSNPN and CDR2 SVGIG (reference sequence). V lost 3 bases and J 8 bases, leaving 31 bases between the germline ends. The CDR3 loop spans 18 amino acids.

The chain joins TRBV5-1 to TRBJ1-2; the D is unclear. From germline, CDR1 is SGHRS and CDR2 YFSETQ. The germline V and J ends were trimmed by 0 bases and 4 bases, with 10 bases remaining between them. The CDR3 totals 14 residues. The CDR3 bases are TGCGCCAGCAGCTTGGGCCGGTCCATCTATGGCTACACCTTC. The encoded protein is CASSLGRSIYGYTF.

The V call is TRBV5-1, the J call TRBJ2-3; the match to TRBD2 covers 8 bases. Germline V lookup: CDR1 SGHRS, CDR2 YFSETQ. The CDR3 has 14 amino acids. The CDR3 DNA follows: TGCGCTACATCGAGGCGGGGGGACTCAGATACGCAGTATTTT. This gives the protein CATSRRGDSDTQYF.

The rearrangement links TRBV9 to TRBJ2-3; the D gene is possibly TRBD1 (6 bases). The V end lost 4 bases, the J end lost 2 bases, and 14 bases lay between the germline ends. CDR1 is SGDLS, CDR2 YYNGEE, per germline. The CDR3 consists of 15 residues. The DNA for the CDR3 is TGTGCCAGCAGCCTTACAGGGCTCATCACAGATACGCAGTATTTT. Amino acids: CASSLTGLITDTQYF.

V is TRBV7-9 and J is TRBJ2-4; 8 bases map to TRBD2. J lost 6 bases, V lost 5 bases, and 9 bases had no gene match. Germline lookup yields CDR1 SEHNR and CDR2 FQNEAQ (reference sequence). The length of the CDR3 is 15 residues. The CDR3 loop is CASSRGGLAGNIQYF. In DNA form, the CDR3 reads TGTGCCAGCAGCCGAGGGGGGCTAGCGGGAAACATTCAGTACTTC.

In this sample, this clone turned up a few times. J is TRBJ2-7 and V is TRBV18, with a tentative D call TRBD1 (7 bases). V gave up 4 bases and J gave up 0 bases, with 13 bases separating them. CDR3 length: 15 amino acids. CDR1 is KGHSH, CDR2 LQKENI, per germline. The CDR3 is CASSRTGGNSYEQYV. For the CDR3, the DNA is TGTGCCAGCTCACGGACAGGAGGGAACTCCTACGAGCAGTACGTC.

V gene TRBV6-5 combines with J gene TRBJ1-1, with TRBD1 identical over 10 bases. J lost 4 bases, V lost 6 bases, and 8 bases had no gene match. The CDR3 is made up of 15 amino acids. Germline V gene sequence: CDR1 MNHEY, CDR2 SVGAGI. The CDR3 DNA reads as TGTGCCAGCAGGGCAAGGACAGGGGGTGGCACTGAAGCTTTCTTT. Amino acid sequence: CASRARTGGGTEAFF.

V usage is TRBV29-1 and J usage is TRBJ2-3, with D hard to call. Looked up from germline, CDR1 is SQVTM and CDR2 is ANQGSEA. Trimming pared 3 bases from V and 0 bases from J, leaving 13 bases between. This CDR3 is 15 amino acids long. CDR3 region: CSVDGPISSTDTQYF. The CDR3 DNA reads TGCAGCGTTGATGGCCCAATTTCTAGCACAGATACGCAGTATTTT.

In this sample, this clone turned up once. This chain links TRBV27 with TRBJ2-7; TRBD2 aligns across 10 bases. Per the germline V gene, CDR1 is MNHEY and CDR2 is SMNVEV (reference sequence). The CDR3 runs 15 residues. The trim removed 2 bases at V and 1 base at J, leaving 2 bases unmatched. CDR3 DNA: TGTGCCAGCAGTTTAAAGCGGGGGGGTTCCTACGAGCAGTACTTC. Its translation: CASSLKRGGSYEQYF.

This sequence joins TRBV9 and TRBJ1-1, with D unclear. Germline V CDR1 and CDR2: SGDLS, YYNGEE. The CDR3 totals 14 residues. The ends were cut back, 0 bases at V and 6 bases at J, with 12 bases in the middle. The CDR3 bases are TGTGCCAGCAGCGTAGAGGCTAGCGGCTCTGAAGCTTTCTTT. It codes for CASSVEASGSEAFF. The full variable domain, in which reference TRBV9 and TRBJ1-1 provide the parts outside the CDR3, is DSGVTQTPKHLITATGQRVTLRCSPRSGDLSVYWYQQSLDQGLQFLIQYYNGEERAKGNILERFSAQQFPDLHSELNLSSLELGDSALYFCASSVEASGSEAFFGQGTRLTVV.

The chain combines TRBV9 with TRBJ2-7; D remains ambiguous. CDR1 is SGDLS and CDR2 is YYNGEE in the germline V gene. This CDR3 is built from 16 residues. Trimming shortened V by 0 bases and J by 0 bases, and 13 bases separated the two germline ends. This CDR3 is CASSVAPGWSSYEQYF. In DNA, the CDR3 is TGTGCCAGCAGCGTAGCCCCCGGGTGGAGCTCCTACGAGCAGTACTTC.